Listed below are T cell receptor beta chains from one sample, sequenced in a study of T cell responses to AZD1222 COVID-19 vaccine. Repertoires were generated with immunoSEQ multiplex PCR, while TCRdb's copy carries only in-frame clones and drops some. The sample yields more than 50,000 clones, more than 80% seen once. Sequencing used peripheral blood, obtained on day 0 of AZD1222 vaccination. These receptors all stem from an adult in good health. Both conserved end residues are trimmed from each CDR3. D genes are given only for firm matches.

j_call: TRBJ2-1
v_call: TRBV6-1
d_call: -
cdr3_aa: ASSDGVDPSCEQF

j_call: TRBJ1-1
v_call: TRBV7-9
d_call: -
cdr3_aa: ASSVGGDTEAF

j_call: TRBJ1-5
v_call: TRBV15
d_call: -
cdr3_aa: ATSRDRGGKQPQH

j_call: TRBJ2-3
v_call: TRBV5-1
d_call: -
cdr3_aa: ASSSQGGGSTDTQY

j_call: TRBJ1-5
v_call: TRBV2
d_call: -
cdr3_aa: ASSESAIGANQPQH

j_call: TRBJ1-2
v_call: TRBV28
d_call: -
cdr3_aa: ASTGTLGTSRGYT

j_call: TRBJ2-1
v_call: TRBV9
d_call: -
cdr3_aa: ASSVSPSVEQF

j_call: TRBJ2-7
v_call: TRBV30
d_call: TRBD1
cdr3_aa: AWTRTGGSYEQY

j_call: TRBJ1-4
v_call: TRBV7-9
d_call: -
cdr3_aa: ASSSSYRSETIGEKLF

j_call: TRBJ1-2
v_call: TRBV11-1
d_call: -
cdr3_aa: ASSLAQSAYGYT

j_call: TRBJ2-4
v_call: TRBV5-1
d_call: -
cdr3_aa: ASSLWGAKNIQY

j_call: TRBJ1-2
v_call: TRBV6-5
d_call: -
cdr3_aa: ASSRPGTDYGYT

j_call: TRBJ2-2
v_call: TRBV27
d_call: -
cdr3_aa: ASYPLGTASTGELF

j_call: TRBJ1-2
v_call: TRBV29-1
d_call: -
cdr3_aa: SVDASDYGYT

j_call: TRBJ2-7
v_call: TRBV7-9
d_call: -
cdr3_aa: ASSLVNRPGEQY

j_call: TRBJ1-1
v_call: TRBV6-2/TRBV6-3
d_call: -
cdr3_aa: ASSYPPIGNTEAF

j_call: TRBJ1-2
v_call: TRBV19
d_call: -
cdr3_aa: ASSIGGEVVGYT

j_call: TRBJ1-2
v_call: TRBV28
d_call: TRBD1
cdr3_aa: ASSLTGTYGYT

j_call: TRBJ1-2
v_call: TRBV7-9
d_call: -
cdr3_aa: ASSHTTGNYGYT

j_call: TRBJ1-6
v_call: TRBV2
d_call: -
cdr3_aa: ASRVDDSPLH

j_call: TRBJ2-1
v_call: TRBV5-4
d_call: -
cdr3_aa: ASSLARVSYNEQF

j_call: TRBJ2-7
v_call: TRBV4-2
d_call: -
cdr3_aa: ASSQTPGGVLNEQY

j_call: TRBJ2-2
v_call: TRBV29-1
d_call: -
cdr3_aa: SVVVGRLSGELF

j_call: TRBJ2-3
v_call: TRBV10-3
d_call: -
cdr3_aa: ATRTWGSSTDTQY

j_call: TRBJ2-1
v_call: TRBV28
d_call: TRBD2
cdr3_aa: ASSLTSSGLYNEQF

j_call: TRBJ2-1
v_call: TRBV10-2
d_call: TRBD2
cdr3_aa: ASFGTSGAYNEQF

j_call: TRBJ2-1
v_call: TRBV29-1
d_call: TRBD1
cdr3_aa: SVLGQGSYNEQF

j_call: TRBJ1-1
v_call: TRBV5-3
d_call: -
cdr3_aa: ARSFVLELNTEAF

j_call: TRBJ2-7
v_call: TRBV7-3
d_call: TRBD1
cdr3_aa: ASSHGQAYEQY

j_call: TRBJ2-7
v_call: TRBV5-1
d_call: TRBD2
cdr3_aa: ASSYRTSQGPHYEQY

j_call: TRBJ2-1
v_call: TRBV9
d_call: -
cdr3_aa: ASSSRLDSYNEQF